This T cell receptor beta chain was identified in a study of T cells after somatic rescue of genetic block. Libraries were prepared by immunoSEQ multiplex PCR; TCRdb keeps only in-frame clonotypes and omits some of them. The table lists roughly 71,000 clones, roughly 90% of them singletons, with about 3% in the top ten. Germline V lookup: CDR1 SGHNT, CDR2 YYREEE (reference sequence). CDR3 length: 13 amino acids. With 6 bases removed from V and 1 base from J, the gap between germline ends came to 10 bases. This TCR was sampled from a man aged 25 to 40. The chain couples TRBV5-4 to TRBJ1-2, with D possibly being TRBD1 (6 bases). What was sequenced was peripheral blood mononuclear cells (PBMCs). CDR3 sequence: CASTTQGNYGYTF. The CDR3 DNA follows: TGTGCCAGCACCACACAGGGTAACTATGGCTACACCTTC.